This T cell receptor beta chain was identified during a study of blood T cell repertoires in COVID-19. Overall study: PBMCs, B-cell-depleted T cells, or T cells provided the cDNA or gDNA that made up the material.

From germline, CDR1 is SGHRS and CDR2 YFSETQ. The CDR3 consists of 13 residues. The trim removed 3 bases at V and 1 base at J, leaving 1 base unmatched. This clone came up a few times. TCRdb keeps only in-frame clones here, not all; method: immunoSEQ multiplex PCR. The data hold approximately 130,000 clones, with 75% to 90% observed a single time. This chain connects TRBV5-1 to TRBJ2-7; 7 bases are a match to TRBD1. The sequenced material came from PBMCs or T cells enriched from blood (not recorded which). The clonotype originates from a man aged 30 to 45 who had recovered from COVID-19. DNA of the CDR3: TGCGCCAGCAGCTGGGACAGTTCCTACGAGCAGTACTTC. Translation: CASSWDSSYEQYF.